This T cell receptor (beta chain) was documented in a study of cytomegalovirus exposure and HLA in healthy donors. 60 Vbeta and 13 Jbeta primers were used in PCR. How the authors handled the data: Later, roughly 80 million unique TCR beta chains were counted in an analysis, and approximately 10 million of them were shared. Only in-frame clones appear in the TCRdb table, and some are missing; sequencing was by immunoSEQ multiplex PCR. The DNA was the basis for D and trimming; V, J and clone size are from that table. This sample has about 110,000 clones, with 76% found just once. In germline, CDR1 is GTSNPN, CDR2 SVGIG (reference sequence). The CDR3 totals 12 residues. V lost 5 bases and J 4 bases, leaving 11 bases between the germline ends. Whole-study findings and limits: In presence/absence analyses, roughly uniform sequencing depth across donors was assumed.

Concerning this clone: The antigen remains unidentified.

This chain links TRBV30 with TRBJ2-5, with a weak D call TRBD1 (6 bases). The clonotype originates from a man in his forties or fifties in good health and CMV-seropositive. What was sequenced was PBMCs. The CDR3 sequence is CAWQQGAETQYF. Written as DNA, the CDR3 is TGTGCCTGGCAACAGGGAGCAGAGACCCAGTACTTC.